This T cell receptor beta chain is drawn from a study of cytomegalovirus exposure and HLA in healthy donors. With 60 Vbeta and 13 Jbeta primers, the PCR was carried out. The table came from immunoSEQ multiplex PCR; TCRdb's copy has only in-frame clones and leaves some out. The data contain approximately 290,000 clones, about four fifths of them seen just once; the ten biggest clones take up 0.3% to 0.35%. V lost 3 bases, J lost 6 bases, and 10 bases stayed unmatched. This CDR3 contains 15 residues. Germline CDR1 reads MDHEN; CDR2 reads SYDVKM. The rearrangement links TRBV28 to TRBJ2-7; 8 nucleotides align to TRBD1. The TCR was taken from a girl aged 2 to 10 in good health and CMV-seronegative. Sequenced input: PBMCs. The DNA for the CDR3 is TGTGCCAGCAGTTTTTTCGGACAGGGAAAGTCCGAGCAGTACTTC. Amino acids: CASSFFGQGKSEQYF.